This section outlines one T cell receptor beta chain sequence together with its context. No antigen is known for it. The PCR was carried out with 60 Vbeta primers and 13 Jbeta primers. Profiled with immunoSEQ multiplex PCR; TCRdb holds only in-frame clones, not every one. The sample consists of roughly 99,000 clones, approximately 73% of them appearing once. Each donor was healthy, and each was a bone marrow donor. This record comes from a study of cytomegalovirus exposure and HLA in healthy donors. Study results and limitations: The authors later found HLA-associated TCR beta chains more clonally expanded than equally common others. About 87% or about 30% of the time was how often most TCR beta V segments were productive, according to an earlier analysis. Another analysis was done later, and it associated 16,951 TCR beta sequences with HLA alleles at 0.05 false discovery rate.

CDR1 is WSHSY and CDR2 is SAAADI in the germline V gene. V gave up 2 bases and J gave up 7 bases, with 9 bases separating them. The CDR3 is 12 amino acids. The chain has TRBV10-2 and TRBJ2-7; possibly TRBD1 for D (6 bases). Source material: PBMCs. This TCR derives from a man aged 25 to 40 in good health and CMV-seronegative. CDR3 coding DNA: TGCGCCAGCAGTGAGCCCCAGGGGGAGCAGTACTTC. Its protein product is CASSEPQGEQYF.